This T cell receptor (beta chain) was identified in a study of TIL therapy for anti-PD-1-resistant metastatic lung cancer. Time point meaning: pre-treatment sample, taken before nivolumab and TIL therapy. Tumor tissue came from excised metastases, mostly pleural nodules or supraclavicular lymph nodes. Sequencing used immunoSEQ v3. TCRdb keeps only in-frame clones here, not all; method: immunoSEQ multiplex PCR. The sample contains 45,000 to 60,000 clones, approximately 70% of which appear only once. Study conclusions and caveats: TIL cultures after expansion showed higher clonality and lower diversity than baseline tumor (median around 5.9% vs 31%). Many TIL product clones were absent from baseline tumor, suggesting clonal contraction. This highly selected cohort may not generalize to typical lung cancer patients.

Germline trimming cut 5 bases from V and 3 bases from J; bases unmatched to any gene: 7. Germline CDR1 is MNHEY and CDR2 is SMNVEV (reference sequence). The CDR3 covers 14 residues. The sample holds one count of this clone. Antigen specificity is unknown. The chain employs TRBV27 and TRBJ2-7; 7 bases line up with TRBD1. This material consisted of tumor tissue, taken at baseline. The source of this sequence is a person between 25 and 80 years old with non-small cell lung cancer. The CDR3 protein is CASSTWTGLYEQYF. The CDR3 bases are TGTGCCAGCAGTACCTGGACAGGCCTCTACGAGCAGTACTTC.